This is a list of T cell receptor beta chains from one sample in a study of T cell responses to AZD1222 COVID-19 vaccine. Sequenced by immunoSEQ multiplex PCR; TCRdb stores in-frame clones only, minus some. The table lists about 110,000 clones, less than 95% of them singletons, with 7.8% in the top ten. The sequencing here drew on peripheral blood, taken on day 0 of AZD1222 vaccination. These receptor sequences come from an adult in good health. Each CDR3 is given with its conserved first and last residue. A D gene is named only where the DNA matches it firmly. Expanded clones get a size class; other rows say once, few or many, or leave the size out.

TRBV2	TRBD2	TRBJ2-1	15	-	TGTGCCAGCGCCTCGACTAGCGGGGGGGCAAATGAGCAGTTCTTC	CASASTSGGANEQFF
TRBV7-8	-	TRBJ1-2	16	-	TGTGCCAGCACCCCCGCAGGTCTGAGAGCTAACTATGGCTACACCTTC	CASTPAGLRANYGYTF
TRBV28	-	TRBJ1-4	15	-	TGTGCCAGCAGTTTTAGGTGGCCGTCTAATGAAAAACTGTTTTTT	CASSFRWPSNEKLFF
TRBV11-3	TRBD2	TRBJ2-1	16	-	TGTGCCAGCAGCGCCCGGACTAGCGGGGGGAACAATGAGCAGTTCTTC	CASSARTSGGNNEQFF
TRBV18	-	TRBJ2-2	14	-	TGTGCCAGCTCATCGACAGCGAACACCGGGGAGCTGTTTTTT	CASSSTANTGELFF
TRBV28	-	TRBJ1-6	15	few	TGTGCCAGCAGGACAGCGAGCTCCTATAATTCACCCCTCCACTTT	CASRTASSYNSPLHF
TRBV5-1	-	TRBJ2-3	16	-	TGCGCCAGCAGCCGAGGGGGGACAGCCAGCACAGATACGCAGTATTTT	CASSRGGTASTDTQYF
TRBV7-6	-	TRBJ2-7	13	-	TGTGCCAGCAGCTCCGGAAGTCCCTACGAGCAGTACTTC	CASSSGSPYEQYF
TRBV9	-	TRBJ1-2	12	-	TGTGCCAGCAGCCCCCGGAGGGATGGCTACACCTTC	CASSPRRDGYTF
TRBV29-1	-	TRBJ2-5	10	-	TGCAGCGCCCTTGGGGAGACCCAGTACTTC	CSALGETQYF
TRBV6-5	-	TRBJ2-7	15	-	TGTGCCAGCAGGACTGAACAGGGAAGTCCCTACGAGCAGTACTTC	CASRTEQGSPYEQYF
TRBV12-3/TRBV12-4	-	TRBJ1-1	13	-	TGTGCCAGCAGTTTGAACAGGGACACTGAAGCTTTCTTT	CASSLNRDTEAFF
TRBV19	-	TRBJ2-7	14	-	TGTGCCAGTAGTTCAACTGCAGGGGCCTACGAGCAGTACTTC	CASSSTAGAYEQYF
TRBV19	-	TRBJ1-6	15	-	TGTGCCAGTAGTATCAGGACAGCAGGCAATTCACCCCTCCACTTT	CASSIRTAGNSPLHF
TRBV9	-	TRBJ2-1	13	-	TGTGCCAGCAGCCCCGCCCCCTACAATGAGCAGTTCTTC	CASSPAPYNEQFF
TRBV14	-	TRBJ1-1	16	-	TGTGCCAGCAGCCATGGCAGGGTGATTTTGGGCACTGAAGCTTTCTTT	CASSHGRVILGTEAFF
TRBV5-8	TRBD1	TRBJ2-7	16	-	TGTGCCAGCAGCCTTGAATCGGGACAGGGGTTTTGGGAGCAGTACTTC	CASSLESGQGFWEQYF
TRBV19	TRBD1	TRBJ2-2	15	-	TGTGCCAGTAGGTCCGGGACAGGGGACACCGGGGAGCTGTTTTTT	CASRSGTGDTGELFF
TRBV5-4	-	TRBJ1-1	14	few	TGTGCCAGCAGCTTGCCGGGGAGGGACACTGAAGCTTTCTTT	CASSLPGRDTEAFF
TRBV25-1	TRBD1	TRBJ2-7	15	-	TGTGCCAGCAGTGAATACAACAGGGGGCTCTACGAGCAGTACTTC	CASSEYNRGLYEQYF
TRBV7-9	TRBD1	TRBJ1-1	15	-	TGTGCCAGCAGCTTAGAGCCCTCCCGACAGGGCCCGGCTTTCTTT	CASSLEPSRQGPAFF
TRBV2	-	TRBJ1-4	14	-	TGTGCCATCCCAGACTCAGACACTAATGAAAAACTGTTTTTT	CAIPDSDTNEKLFF
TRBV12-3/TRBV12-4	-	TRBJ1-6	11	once	TGTGCCAGCAGTTTCCCAGGGCCCCTCCACTTT	CASSFPGPLHF
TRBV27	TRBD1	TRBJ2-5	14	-	TGTGCCAGCAGTCTCGGGACAGGGGTAGAGACCCAGTACTTC	CASSLGTGVETQYF
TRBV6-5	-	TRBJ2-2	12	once	TGTGCCACTCTAACCTCGGTCGGGGAGCTGTTTTTT	CATLTSVGELFF
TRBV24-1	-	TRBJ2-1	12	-	TGTGCCACCAGCGAAGACTACAATGAGCAGTTCTTC	CATSEDYNEQFF
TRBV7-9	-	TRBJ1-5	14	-	TGTGCCAGCAGCTTAATGGATAACAATCAGCCCCAGCATTTT	CASSLMDNNQPQHF
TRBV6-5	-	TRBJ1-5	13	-	TGTGCCAGCAGGAAGATTAGCAATCAGCCCCAGCATTTT	CASRKISNQPQHF
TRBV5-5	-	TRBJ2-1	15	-	TGTGCCAGCAGCTTGGATATGAGCTCCTACAATGAGCAGTTCTTC	CASSLDMSSYNEQFF
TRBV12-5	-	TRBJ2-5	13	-	TGTGCTAGTGGTTTGGGGGGGCTAGAGACCCAGTACTTC	CASGLGGLETQYF
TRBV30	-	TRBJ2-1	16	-	TGTGCCTGGAGTGTACAAAGGGCTTTAAACTACAATGAGCAGTTCTTC	CAWSVQRALNYNEQFF
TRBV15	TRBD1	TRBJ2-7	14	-	TGTGCCACCAGCGAGGGCGGACAGGCCTACGAGCAGTACTTC	CATSEGGQAYEQYF
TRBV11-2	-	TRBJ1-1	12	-	TGTGCCAGCAGCTTAGTACAGGGTCGAGCTTTCTTT	CASSLVQGRAFF
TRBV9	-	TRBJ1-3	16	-	TGTGCCAGCAGCGTAGGGACCGATCTCTCTGGAAACACCATATATTTT	CASSVGTDLSGNTIYF
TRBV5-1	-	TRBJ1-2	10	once	TGCGCCAGCAGCTTGGACGGCTACACCTTC	CASSLDGYTF
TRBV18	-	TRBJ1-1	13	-	TGTGCCAGCTCACCAGACGGGCAGATTGAAGCTTTCTTT	CASSPDGQIEAFF